This T cell receptor beta chain was observed in a study of cytomegalovirus exposure and HLA in healthy donors. Findings and caveats of the study: In a later analysis, first-cohort TCR clusters were found to tend to co-occur in the 95 to 150 validation repertoires.

The CDR3 is made up of 12 amino acids. V dropped 3 bases and J dropped 4 bases, with 5 bases sitting between them. The germline V gene has CDR1 KGHSH and CDR2 LQKENI. Clones were sequenced by immunoSEQ multiplex PCR, and TCRdb holds only the in-frame ones, with some missing. There are over 100,000 clones in the sample; 85% to 90% occur only once, and roughly 1.2% lies in the top ten. In the case of this clone: Its antigen is unidentified. Within the sample, other DNA sequences also encode this same CDR3.

Material: PBMCs. The sequence came from a young woman in good health and CMV-seronegative. This chain joins TRBV18 and TRBJ2-3; D ambiguous. The CDR3 reads CASSPSADTQYF. The CDR3 DNA is TGTGCCAGCTCACCGTCCGCAGATACGCAGTATTTT.